The 8 T cell receptor beta chains presented below share a single source sample, sequenced in a study of blood T cells in healthy people across ages. A second PCR, run for about 7 to 11 cycles, used a sample-barcoded 5' primer plus a J-beta primer mix. TCRdb analysed the 5' RACE reads with MiXCR anew, one entry per CDR3 protein. Among under 800,000 distinct CDR3 sequences, more than 40% were seen once, and the ten largest hold 20% to 25%. Input material: blood. These receptors came from a woman aged 60-75 years in good health.

This chain connects TRBV7-8 to TRBJ2-4, with D perhaps TRBD2 (6 bases). Trimming took 3 bases from V and 9 from J, leaving 9 bases between them. This CDR3 is 12 amino acids long. Germline CDR1 reads SGHVS; CDR2 reads FQNEAQ. CDR3 in amino acids: CASSFVGGIQYF. Written as DNA, the CDR3 is TGTGCCAGCAGCTTTGTGGGGGGCATTCAGTACTTC. Supplemented by reference TRBV7-8 and TRBJ2-4, the full variable domain reads GAGVSQSPRYKVAKRGQDVALRCDPISGHVSLFWYQQALGQGPEFLTYFQNEAQLDKSGLPSDRFFAERPEGSVSTLKIQRTQQEDSAVYLCASSFVGGIQYFGAGTRLSVL.

The V call is TRBV20-1, the J call TRBJ1-1; no clear D. CDR3 length: 11 amino acids. Trimming took 6 bases from V and 6 from J, leaving 11 bases between them. Germline V CDR1 and CDR2: DFQATT, SNEGSKA (reference sequence). The CDR3, as DNA: TGCAGTGCCCGGCGTACAGCTGAAGCTTTCTTT. Encoded protein: CSARRTAEAFF.

This clonotype has more than one count but fewer than ten. The J gene is TRBJ2-7, the V gene TRBV14; 7 positions agree with TRBD2. Germline lookup yields CDR1 SGHDN and CDR2 FVKESK. V was pared by 5 bases and J by 2 bases, with 12 bases of the junction left unmatched. The CDR3 runs to 16 residues. The DNA of the CDR3 is TGTGCCAGCAGCTCTTCGGGGGGAAACCCTACCTACGAGCAGTACTTC. Translating gives CASSSSGGNPTYEQYF.

V usage is TRBV28 and J usage is TRBJ2-1; 7 nucleotides agree with TRBD2. The trim removed 5 bases at V and 0 bases at J, leaving 4 bases unmatched. Per the germline V gene, CDR1 is MDHEN and CDR2 is SYDVKM. This CDR3 has 15 amino acids. CDR3: CASSAIAGSYNEQFF. The DNA of the CDR3 is TGTGCCAGCAGTGCCATAGCGGGCTCCTACAATGAGCAGTTCTTC.

V gene TRBV29-1 combines with J gene TRBJ2-2; D call uncertain. Germline-derived CDR1 and CDR2 are SQVTM and ANQGSEA. The CDR3 is 12 residues long. Trimming cost V 2 bases and J 7 bases, with 8 bases left between them. The CDR3 spells CSVERALGELFF. CDR3 bases: TGCAGCGTTGAAAGGGCCCTCGGGGAGCTGTTTTTT.

This chain uses TRBV3-1 with TRBJ2-1; 7 positions agree with TRBD2. V shed 0 bases and J 5 bases; nucleotides not matched to a gene: 7. CDR1 is LGHDT, CDR2 YNNKEL, per germline (reference sequence). The CDR3 extends over 16 amino acids. The CDR3 DNA follows: TGTGCCAGCAGCCAAGATATTCCTAGCGGTAACAATGAGCAGTTCTTC. Encoded protein: CASSQDIPSGNNEQFF.

The rearrangement joins TRBV5-1 to TRBJ2-7, with D perhaps matching TRBD1 (6 bases). This CDR3 spans 14 amino acids. Germline lookup yields CDR1 SGHRS and CDR2 YFSETQ. The germline V and J ends were trimmed by 3 bases and 4 bases, with 14 bases remaining between them. CDR3 sequence (DNA): TGCGCCAGCAGCTCGGGACAAGTTGCTTACGAGCAGTACTTC. Translation gives CASSSGQVAYEQYF.

The CDR3 here is CATGDGTTPYNEQFF. CDR3 nucleotides: TGTGCCACCGGGGACGGGACAACACCCTACAATGAGCAGTTCTTC. The rearrangement links TRBV24-1 to TRBJ2-1, with TRBD1 as a possible D gene (6 bases). The germline V and J ends were trimmed by 9 bases and 2 bases, with 16 bases remaining between them. CDR1 and CDR2 from the germline V gene are KGHDR and SFDVKD. The CDR3 has 15 amino acids.